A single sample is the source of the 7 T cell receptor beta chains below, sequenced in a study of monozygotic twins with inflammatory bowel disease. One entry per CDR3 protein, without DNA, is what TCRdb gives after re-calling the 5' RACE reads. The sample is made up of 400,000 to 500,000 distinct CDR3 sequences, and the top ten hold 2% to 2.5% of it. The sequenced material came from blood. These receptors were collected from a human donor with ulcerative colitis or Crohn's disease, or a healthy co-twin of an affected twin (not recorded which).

The CDR3 loop is CATSRGGTVQYEQYF. The chain carries TRBV15 and TRBJ2-7; TCRdb outputs TRBD2, but without DNA this stays unchecked. Germline lookup yields CDR1 LNHNV and CDR2 YYDKDF (reference sequence). CDR3 length: 15 residues.

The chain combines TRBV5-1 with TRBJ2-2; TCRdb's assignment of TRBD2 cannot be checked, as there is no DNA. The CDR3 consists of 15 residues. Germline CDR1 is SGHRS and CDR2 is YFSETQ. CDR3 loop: CASSGQGPNTGELFF.

The CDR3 is CASSWGGSQETQYF. The gene calls are TRBV12-3 or TRBV12-4 and TRBJ2-5; TCRdb's assignment of TRBD2 cannot be checked, as there is no DNA. This CDR3 spans 14 amino acids.

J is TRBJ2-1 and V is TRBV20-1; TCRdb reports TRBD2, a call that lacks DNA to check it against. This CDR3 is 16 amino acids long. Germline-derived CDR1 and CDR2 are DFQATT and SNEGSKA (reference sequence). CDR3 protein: CSALILAGGSYNEQFF.

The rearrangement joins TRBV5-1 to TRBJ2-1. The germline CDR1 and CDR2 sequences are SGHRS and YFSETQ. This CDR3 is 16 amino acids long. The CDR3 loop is CASSLDFRESHNEQFF.

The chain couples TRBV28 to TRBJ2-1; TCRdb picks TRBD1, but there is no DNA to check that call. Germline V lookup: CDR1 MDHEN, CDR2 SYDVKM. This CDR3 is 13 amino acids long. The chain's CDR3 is CASSPGGYDEQFF.

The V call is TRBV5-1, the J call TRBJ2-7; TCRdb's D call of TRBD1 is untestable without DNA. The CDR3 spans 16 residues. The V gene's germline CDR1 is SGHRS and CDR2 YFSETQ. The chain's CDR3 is CASSLGGVGAQYEQYF.